Following are 10 T cell receptor beta chains from one sample sequenced in a study of blood T cell dynamics during melanoma immunotherapy. TCRdb's table, derived via immunoSEQ multiplex PCR, lists solely in-frame clones and lacks some. The sample comprises nearly 25,000 clones, 87% of which are singletons, and 4.6% rests with the top ten. Time point noted: pre-treatment baseline. Source: blood, taken from a patient treated with checkpoint blockade. These receptors were obtained from a human donor with melanoma.

V is TRBV5-1 and J is TRBJ2-1; tentatively, D is TRBD1 or TRBD2 (5 bases each). Trimming took off 0 bases at V and 11 bases at J, with 12 bases between the two ends. The CDR3 runs 13 residues. In germline, CDR1 is SGHRS, CDR2 YFSETQ. This chain's CDR3 is CASSLARDHQQFF. The CDR3 DNA is TGCGCCAGCAGCTTGGCCCGGGACCACCAGCAGTTCTTC.

The V call is TRBV15, the J call TRBJ2-5, with 8 bases that match TRBD2. The CDR3 runs to 16 residues. From germline, CDR1 is LNHNV and CDR2 YYDKDF (reference sequence). J gave up 0 bases and V 1 base, and 4 bases lay outside the gene matches. The CDR3 here is CATSRGTGGYQETQYF. The CDR3 DNA reads as TGTGCCACCAGCAGAGGAACGGGAGGGTACCAAGAGACCCAGTACTTC.

This chain connects TRBV7-3 to TRBJ1-2, with a possible D match to TRBD1 (5 bases). CDR3 size: 14 residues. Germline CDR1 reads SGHTA; CDR2 reads FQGTGA. V was pared by 1 base and J by 4 bases, with 10 bases between. The CDR3 DNA reads TGTGCCAGCAGCTTAAATACAGGTTCCTATGGCTACACCTTC. It is translated as CASSLNTGSYGYTF.

The chain employs TRBV19 and TRBJ1-5; TRBD1 matches 8 bases. The V segment lost 3 bases and the J segment 2 bases; nucleotides outside the gene matches: 12. The germline CDR1 and CDR2 sequences are LNHDA and SQIVND (reference sequence). CDR3 size: 18 residues. CDR3 DNA sequence: TGTGCCAGTAGTATTTCCCAAGCAGGGGGCAAGGGCAATCAGCCCCAGCATTTT. This gives the protein CASSISQAGGKGNQPQHF. The full variable domain, with the rest looked up from reference TRBV19 and TRBJ1-5, is DGGITQSPKYLFRKEGQNVTLSCEQNLNHDAMYWYRQDPGQGLRLIYYSQIVNDFQKGDIAEGYSVSREKKESFPLTVTSAQKNPTAFYLCASSISQAGGKGNQPQHFGDGTRLSIL.

J is TRBJ1-2 and V is TRBV28; D perhaps matches TRBD1 (6 bases). Germline CDR1 is MDHEN and CDR2 is SYDVKM. There are 13 residues in the CDR3. Trimming took off 6 bases at V and 2 bases at J, with 10 bases between the two ends. CDR3 residues: CASRGGANYGYTF. Written as DNA, the CDR3 is TGTGCCAGCAGAGGGGGGGCGAACTATGGCTACACCTTC.

The chain is built from TRBV5-6 and TRBJ2-7; 11 bases are shared with TRBD2. Per the germline V gene, CDR1 is SGHDT and CDR2 is YYEEEE. V lost 0 bases to trimming and J lost 3 bases; unmatched junction nucleotides: 5. The CDR3 runs to 16 residues. The CDR3 coding sequence is TGTGCCAGCAGCTTGGGTCGACTAGCGGGACTCTACGAGCAGTACTTC. It specifies CASSLGRLAGLYEQYF.

CDR3 coding DNA: TGTGCCAGTAGTGGACCAGGACAGCTCGCTAGACTTTCTGAGCAGTTCTTC. Translated: CASSGPGQLARLSEQFF. The genes are TRBV19 and TRBJ2-1; tentative D call: TRBD1 (6 bases). The CDR3 covers 17 residues. The V end was cut by 5 bases, the J end by 9 bases, with 26 bases between. CDR1 is LNHDA, CDR2 SQIVND, per germline (reference sequence).

The J gene is TRBJ1-3, the V gene TRBV5-1; TRBD1 might be the D (5 bases). Germline CDR1 reads SGHRS; CDR2 reads YFSETQ. V was pared by 2 bases and J by 1 base, with 13 bases between. This CDR3 is built from 16 residues. CDR3 region: CASSFGGVSSGNTIYF. The CDR3, as DNA: TGCGCCAGCAGCTTTGGGGGAGTCAGTTCTGGAAACACCATATATTTT.

The chain recombines TRBV27 with TRBJ2-7; D unresolved. Germline CDR1 and CDR2: MNHEY and SMNVEV (reference sequence). The CDR3 covers 11 residues. The V end lost 4 bases, the J end lost 1 base, and 2 bases lay between the germline ends. The CDR3 loop is CASSSSYEQYF. In nucleotides, the CDR3 is TGTGCCAGCAGTTCTTCCTACGAGCAGTACTTC.

The table lists this clone with a few counts. The chain recombines TRBV11-2 with TRBJ1-2; D is uncertain. The V end was cut by 6 bases, the J end by 8 bases, with 13 bases between. CDR3 length equals 12 residues. CDR1 is SGHAT and CDR2 is FQNNGV in the germline V gene. In nucleotides, the CDR3 is TGTGCCAGCAGTGGGTTGGTGAGGGGCTACACCTTC. It specifies CASSGLVRGYTF.